The next 13 T cell receptor beta chains were all read from a single sample in a study of Tregs in tolerant kidney transplant recipients. Assay: immunoSEQ multiplex PCR; the TCRdb copy retains only in-frame clones and omits some. The sample yields about 15,000 clones, 80% seen once. Material: Tregs from blood, obtained before the transplant. The receptors originated from a human donor who received a combined kidney and bone marrow transplant.

V usage is TRBV19 and J usage is TRBJ2-3, with TRBD1 as a possible D gene (6 bases). V lost 5 bases and J lost 4, with 10 bases in between. This CDR3 is 13 amino acids long. Germline values: CDR1 LNHDA, CDR2 SQIVND (reference sequence). The CDR3 bases are TGTGCCAGTAGTGCCGGACAGCCAGATACGCAGTATTTT. Translating gives CASSAGQPDTQYF.

This sequence joins TRBV7-9 and TRBJ1-6, with 10 bases fitting TRBD1. The CDR3 spans 15 residues. Looked up from germline, CDR1 is SEHNR and CDR2 is FQNEAQ (reference sequence). V shed 5 bases and J 10 bases; nucleotides not matched to a gene: 8. The CDR3 nucleotides are TGTGCCAGCAGCGTCAAGGGACAGGGGAGCTCACCCCTCCACTTT. Translation: CASSVKGQGSSPLHF.

This chain connects TRBV11-2 to TRBJ2-1; 8 nucleotides line up with TRBD1. Germline V gene data show CDR1 as SGHAT and CDR2 as FQNNGV. The CDR3 spans 15 residues. V shed 5 bases and J 1 base; nucleotides not matched to a gene: 4. The CDR3: CASSPRQGSYNEQFF. CDR3 sequence (DNA): TGTGCCAGCAGCCCCCGACAGGGGTCCTACAATGAGCAGTTCTTC.

This chain joins TRBV5-6 and TRBJ2-3, with TRBD2 matching 8 bases. The trim removed 5 bases at V and 3 bases at J, leaving 8 bases unmatched. CDR1 is SGHDT, CDR2 YYEEEE, per germline. CDR3 length equals 15 residues. CDR3 DNA: TGTGCCAGCAGACCCCCGGGAGGGGTGACAGATACGCAGTATTTT. Its translation is CASRPPGGVTDTQYF. Based on the CDR3 plus reference TRBV5-6 and TRBJ2-3, the full variable domain is DAGVTQSPTHLIKTRGQQVTLRCSPKSGHDTVSWYQQALGQGPQFIFQYYEEEERQRGNFPDRFSGHQFPNYSSELNVNALLLGDSALYLCASRPPGGVTDTQYFGPGTRLTVL.

The chain combines TRBV7-9 with TRBJ1-1; 9 nucleotides align to TRBD1. Germline loops: CDR1 SEHNR, CDR2 FQNEAQ (reference sequence). CDR3 length: 14 amino acids. J lost 4 bases, V lost 5 bases, and 5 bases had no gene match. The chain's CDR3 is CASSPQGAPTEAFF. The CDR3 nucleotides are TGTGCCAGCAGCCCACAGGGGGCCCCCACTGAAGCTTTCTTT.

V is TRBV6-1 and J is TRBJ2-4; D might be TRBD2 (5 bases). V lost 4 bases to trimming and J lost 3 bases, with 10 bases between them. CDR1 is MNHNS and CDR2 is SASEGT in the germline V gene. This CDR3 spans 14 amino acids. The CDR3 DNA sequence: TGTGCCAGCAGTGGAGGGTACGGCAAAAACATTCAGTACTTC. It codes for CASSGGYGKNIQYF.

CDR3: CASSFVEVGQPQHF. The CDR3 bases are TGTGCCAGCAGCTTCGTGGAGGTTGGCCAGCCCCAGCATTTT. V is TRBV7-8 and J is TRBJ1-5; no reliable D call. In germline, CDR1 is SGHVS, CDR2 FQNEAQ. The CDR3 totals 14 residues. V dropped 3 bases and J dropped 7 bases, with 13 bases sitting between them.

A single count supports this clone. The chain links TRBV6-5 to TRBJ2-1, with 9 bases matching TRBD1. Per the germline V gene, CDR1 is MNHEY and CDR2 is SVGAGI. This CDR3 has 15 amino acids. After removal of 8 bases from V and 10 bases from J, the junction contained 15 bases not matched to a gene. The CDR3 sequence: CASGSLNTGGSEQFF. The CDR3 DNA reads TGTGCCAGCGGGTCCTTGAACACAGGGGGCAGCGAGCAGTTCTTC.

The rearrangement links TRBV6-1 to TRBJ1-2, with D unresolved. V was cut by 5 bases and J by 8 bases, with 15 bases left in between. CDR3 length: 13 amino acids. In germline, CDR1 is MNHNS, CDR2 SASEGT. For the CDR3, the DNA is TGTGCCAGCAGTTTGATTCATTCCGCGGGCTACACCTTC. Its protein product is CASSLIHSAGYTF.

The chain combines TRBV4-1 with TRBJ2-1, with D possibly TRBD2 on 7 matching bases. The CDR3 is 15 residues long. The germline V and J ends were trimmed by 3 bases and 6 bases, with 15 bases remaining between them. Germline V gene sequence: CDR1 MGHRA, CDR2 YSYEKL. CDR3: CASSHRGGGLNEQFF. CDR3 coding DNA: TGCGCCAGCAGCCACCGAGGGGGGGGCCTCAATGAGCAGTTCTTC.

This chain uses TRBV6-1 with TRBJ2-3; 9 bases agree with TRBD2. The CDR3 covers 15 residues. After removal of 6 bases from V and 5 bases from J, the junction contained 9 bases not matched to a gene. Per germline, CDR1 MNHNS and CDR2 SASEGT. CDR3 nucleotide sequence: TGTGCCAGCAGCCACAGGGGACTAGCTTTAGATACGCAGTATTTT. Translating gives CASSHRGLALDTQYF.

J is TRBJ2-6 and V is TRBV27; TRBD1 is a possible D gene (5 bases). CDR1 is MNHEY, CDR2 SMNVEV, per germline (reference sequence). The CDR3 extends over 16 amino acids. V lost 7 bases and J lost 4, with 17 bases in between. The CDR3 bases are TGTGCCAGCACTTCCCCCAGGGATACCGGGGCCAACGTCCTGACTTTC. This gives the protein CASTSPRDTGANVLTF.

With respect to this clone: Compared with germline, one end of the junction differs, possibly owing to a read error. V gene TRBV5-1 combines with J gene TRBJ2-3; D not certain. The CDR3 is 14 residues long. Germline CDR1 reads SGHRS; CDR2 reads YFSETQ. CDR3 sequence (DNA): TGCGCCAGCAGCTTGAAAGTCCTAGAAGATACGCGGTATTTT. It specifies CASSLKVLEDTRYF.